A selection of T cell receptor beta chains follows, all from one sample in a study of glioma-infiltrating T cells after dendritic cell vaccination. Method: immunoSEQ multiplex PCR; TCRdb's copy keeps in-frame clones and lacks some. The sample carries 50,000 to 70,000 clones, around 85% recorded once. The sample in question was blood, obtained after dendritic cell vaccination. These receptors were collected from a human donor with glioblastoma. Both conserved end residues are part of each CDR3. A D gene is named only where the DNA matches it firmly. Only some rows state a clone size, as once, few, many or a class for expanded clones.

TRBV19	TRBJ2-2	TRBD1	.	TGTGCCAGTAGTTCCCGTACAGGGGTCCTGACCGGGGAGCTGTTTTTT	CASSSRTGVLTGELFF
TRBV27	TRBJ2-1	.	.	TGTGCCAGCTCCAGGGTGAGCTCCTACAATGAGCAGTTCTTC	CASSRVSSYNEQFF
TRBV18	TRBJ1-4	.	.	TGTGCCAGCTCTTACAGGGAGGAAAAACTGTTTTTT	CASSYREEKLFF
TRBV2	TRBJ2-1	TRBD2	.	TGTGCCAGCCAGGTCCCTAGCGGGGCGGACAATGAGCAGTTCTTC	CASQVPSGADNEQFF
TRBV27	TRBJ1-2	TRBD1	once	TGTGCCAGCACCCTAAGGTGGCAGGGGGCGCATGGCTACACCTTC	CASTLRWQGAHGYTF
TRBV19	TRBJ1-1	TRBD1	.	TGTGCCAGTAGTTGGGACAGGAACACTGAAGCTTTCTTT	CASSWDRNTEAFF
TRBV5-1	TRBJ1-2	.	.	TGCGCCAGCAGCTTGTCACAGGAATATGGCTACACCTTC	CASSLSQEYGYTF
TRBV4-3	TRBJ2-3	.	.	TGCGCCAGCAGCCAAGTAGCAGCGGATCACTGGTACGATACGCAGTATTTT	CASSQVAADHWYDTQYF
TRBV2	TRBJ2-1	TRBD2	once	TGTGCCAGCAGTGGCCAGCGGGGGAACAATGAGCAGTTCTTC	CASSGQRGNNEQFF
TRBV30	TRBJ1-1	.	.	TGTGCCAAATCGCACAGGGACACTGAAGCTTTCTTT	CAKSHRDTEAFF
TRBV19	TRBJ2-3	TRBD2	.	TGTGCCAGCAACAACGGGGGGGGCACAGATACGCAGTATTTT	CASNNGGGTDTQYF
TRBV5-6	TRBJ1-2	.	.	TGCGCCAGCAGCCAAGGACAGAACCCCTATGGCTACACCTTC	CASSQGQNPYGYTF
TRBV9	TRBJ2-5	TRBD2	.	TGTGCCAGCAGGACCGGGACTAGCGGGGAGAACCAAGAGACCCAGTACTTC	CASRTGTSGENQETQYF
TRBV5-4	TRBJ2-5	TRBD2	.	TGTGCCAGCAGCTTGGATCTAGCGGGATCTCAAGAGACCCAGTACTTC	CASSLDLAGSQETQYF
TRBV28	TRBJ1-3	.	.	TGTGCCAGCAGTCCCTACTACGGCCTTCCGGGAAACACCATATATTTT	CASSPYYGLPGNTIYF
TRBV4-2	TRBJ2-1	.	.	TGTGCCAGCAGCCAACAGCAGCGGAGGACGATATACAATGAGCAGTTCTTC	CASSQQQRRTIYNEQFF
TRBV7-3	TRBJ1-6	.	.	TGTGCCAGCAGCTTAGGCGGCAGGGTGGTGCCACCCCTCCACTTT	CASSLGGRVVPPLHF
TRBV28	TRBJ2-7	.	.	TGTGCCAGCAGTTTTCTAACCACTCTAGCGAGGTACGAGCAGTACTTC	CASSFLTTLARYEQYF
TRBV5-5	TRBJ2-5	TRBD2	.	TGTGCCAGCAGCTTGGCTAGCGGGGGTAAAGAGACCCAGTACTTC	CASSLASGGKETQYF
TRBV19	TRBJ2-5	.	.	TGTGCCAGTAGTCAAAGCGGGCTCCAAGAGACCCAGTACTTC	CASSQSGLQETQYF
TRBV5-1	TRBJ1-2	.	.	TGCGCCAGCAGCTTGGGCAACACGGCGGACTATGGCTACACCTTC	CASSLGNTADYGYTF
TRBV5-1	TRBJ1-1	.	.	TGCGCCAGCAGCTTGCGGGTGAACACTGAAGCTTTCTTT	CASSLRVNTEAFF
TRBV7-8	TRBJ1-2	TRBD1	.	TGTGCCAGCAGCACGGGGACAGGGGGAAATAGAAACTATGGCTACACCTTC	CASSTGTGGNRNYGYTF
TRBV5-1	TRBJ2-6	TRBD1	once	TGCGCCAGCATACAGGGGGATAGCTCTGGGGCCAACGTCCTGACTTTC	CASIQGDSSGANVLTF
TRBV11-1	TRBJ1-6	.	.	TGTGCCAGCAGCCGCGAGGGAGGGGGTAATTCACCCCTCCACTTT	CASSREGGGNSPLHF
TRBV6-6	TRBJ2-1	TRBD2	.	TGTGCCAGCAGCTCTATAGTACTAGCGGCGCCCCGGCAGTTCTTC	CASSSIVLAAPRQFF
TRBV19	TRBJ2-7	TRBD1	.	TGTGCCAGTAGGAGGGCGGGACAGGGGCACTACGAGCAGTACTTC	CASRRAGQGHYEQYF
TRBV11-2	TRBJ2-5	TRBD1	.	TGTGCCAGCAGCGACCCCGGGACAGGGGCTAGTGGCCAGTACTTC	CASSDPGTGASGQYF
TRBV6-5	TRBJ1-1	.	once	TGTGCCAGCAGATTGGTCAGGGCTTTTGGAACTGAAGCTTTCTTT	CASRLVRAFGTEAFF
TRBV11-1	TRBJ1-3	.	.	TGTGCCAGCAGACGGACACTCTCTGGAAACACCATATATTTT	CASRRTLSGNTIYF
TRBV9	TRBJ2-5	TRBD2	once	TGTGCCAGCAGCGTAGTAGGACAGGGAACTAGCGGGGGGGCCGGGGAGACCCAGTACTTC	CASSVVGQGTSGGAGETQYF
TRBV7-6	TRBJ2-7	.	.	TGTGCCAGCAGCCAAACCCCTATTTACGAGCAGTACTTC	CASSQTPIYEQYF
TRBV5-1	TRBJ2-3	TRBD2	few	TGCGCCAGCAGCTCGGCGACTAGCGGGAATAAGGATACGCAGTATTTT	CASSSATSGNKDTQYF
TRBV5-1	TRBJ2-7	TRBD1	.	TGCGCCAGCAGCTTGGGACAGGGGTTGGGTGAGCAGTACTTC	CASSLGQGLGEQYF